One and the same sample provided the 14 T cell receptor beta chains below, sequenced in a study of T cell responses to AZD1222 COVID-19 vaccine. Assay used: immunoSEQ multiplex PCR; TCRdb lists only in-frame clones, some missing. The sample holds 55,000 to 75,000 clones, 85% seen once. Specimen: peripheral blood, collected on day 0 of AZD1222 vaccination. These receptors came from an adult in good health.

V and J are TRBV19 and TRBJ2-7; no clear D gene. The CDR3 consists of 13 residues. CDR1 is LNHDA, CDR2 SQIVND, per germline (reference sequence). Trimming pared 4 bases from V and 5 bases from J, leaving 12 bases between. The CDR3 nucleotides read TGTGCCAGTAGTAGCCAGTTCTTCCACGAGCAGTACTTC. Its protein is CASSSQFFHEQYF.

The rearrangement joins TRBV6-5 to TRBJ2-1, with 7 bases matching TRBD1. This CDR3 is 14 amino acids long. With V trimmed by 6 bases and J by 5 bases, 7 bases remained unmatched. CDR1 MNHEY and CDR2 SVGAGI come from the germline V gene. CDR3 amino acids: CASSEGQKHNEQFF. The CDR3 DNA follows: TGTGCCAGCAGCGAGGGACAGAAACACAATGAGCAGTTCTTC.

V is TRBV6-5 and J is TRBJ1-5; 8 positions match TRBD1. The ends lost 7 bases at V and 6 bases at J; junction bases unmatched: 11. CDR3 length: 15 amino acids. CDR1 and CDR2 (germline): MNHEY, SVGAGI. The CDR3 coding sequence is TGTGCCAGCACCCTCTCCGGACAGGGAGTTCAGCCCCAGCATTTT. It yields the protein CASTLSGQGVQPQHF.

The CDR3 spells CASSLEDGGTRAEAFF. The CDR3 region has the DNA TGTGCCAGCAGCTTGGAAGATGGAGGGACTAGGGCTGAAGCTTTCTTT. V usage is TRBV5-4 and J usage is TRBJ1-1, with D possibly TRBD1 on 5 matching bases. CDR1 SGHNT and CDR2 YYREEE come from the germline V gene (reference sequence). This CDR3 comprises 16 residues. Trimming cost V 0 bases and J 6 bases, with 18 bases left between them.

The V gene is TRBV2, the J gene TRBJ1-2, with a weak D call TRBD1 (6 bases). Deletions cut 8 bases from V and 3 bases from J, with 25 bases between. The CDR3 totals 17 residues. The germline V gene encodes CDR1 SNHLY and CDR2 FYNNEI. CDR3 in DNA: TGTGCCAGCCCTTACCCCCTTCCGGGGGCGCTGGACTATGGCTACACCTTC. Its translation: CASPYPLPGALDYGYTF.

The chain combines TRBV6-4 with TRBJ2-3, with D unresolved. This CDR3 has 14 residues. The ends were cut back, 6 bases at V and 0 bases at J, with 10 bases in the middle. Looked up from germline, CDR1 is MRHNA and CDR2 is SNTAGT. CDR3 protein: CASRQNPSTDTQYF. The CDR3 nucleotides are TGTGCCAGCAGACAGAACCCTAGCACAGATACGCAGTATTTT.

The chain employs TRBV18 and TRBJ1-4, with a weak D call TRBD1 (5 bases). Trimming pared 4 bases from V and 5 bases from J, leaving 8 bases between. Per the germline V gene, CDR1 is KGHSH and CDR2 is LQKENI. This CDR3 is 13 amino acids long. CDR3 in amino acids: CASSRGRNEKLFF. In DNA form, the CDR3 reads TGTGCCAGCTCACGGGGACGGAATGAAAAACTGTTTTTT.

The chain carries TRBV19 and TRBJ2-3, with unresolved D. This CDR3 spans 14 amino acids. Trimming left V 7 bases short and J 0 bases short, with 11 bases between. The germline gives CDR1 LNHDA, CDR2 SQIVND (reference sequence). CDR3 DNA: TGTGCCAGTAAAAACGGCGGTAGCACAGATACGCAGTATTTT. Protein: CASKNGGSTDTQYF.

V usage is TRBV10-2 and J usage is TRBJ1-1; D gene ambiguous. From germline, CDR1 is WSHSY and CDR2 SAAADI. The V and J ends lost 6 bases and 2 bases respectively, with 4 bases between them. This CDR3 has 11 residues. CDR3 loop: CASRINTEAFF. CDR3 bases: TGCGCCAGCAGAATCAACACTGAAGCTTTCTTT.

The CDR3 spells CASSHPSGTGYNEQFF. DNA for the CDR3: TGTGCCAGCAGTCACCCTTCCGGGACAGGATACAATGAGCAGTTCTTC. The gene calls are TRBV5-6 and TRBJ2-1, with TRBD1 identical over 8 bases. The CDR3 loop spans 16 amino acids. Losses at the gene ends were 5 bases for V and 4 bases for J; bases not matched to a gene: 11. CDR1 is SGHDT, CDR2 YYEEEE, per germline.

The chain combines TRBV6-1 with TRBJ1-1; tentatively, D is TRBD1 (5 bases). Trimming cost V 4 bases and J 5 bases, with 20 bases left between them. Germline loops: CDR1 MNHNS, CDR2 SASEGT. The length of the CDR3 is 16 residues. This CDR3 reads CASSGAEKRGKTEAFF. The CDR3, as DNA: TGTGCCAGCAGTGGGGCTGAGAAGAGGGGAAAGACTGAAGCTTTCTTT.

This chain links TRBV5-1 with TRBJ1-2, with D possibly matching TRBD1 (6 bases). CDR1 and CDR2 (germline): SGHRS, YFSETQ. This CDR3 region has 14 residues. Trimming took off 5 bases at V and 2 bases at J, with 13 bases between the two ends. The CDR3: CASRQGTQNYGYTF. CDR3 nucleotides: TGCGCCAGCAGACAGGGAACCCAAAACTATGGCTACACCTTC.

The gene calls are TRBV11-2 and TRBJ2-3; no firm D call. The CDR3 is 12 amino acids. V lost 4 bases and J 6 bases, leaving 8 bases between the germline ends. Looked up from germline, CDR1 is SGHAT and CDR2 is FQNNGV. The CDR3: CASSSGPDTQYF. DNA for the CDR3: TGTGCCAGCAGCTCCGGGCCGGATACGCAGTATTTT. The full variable domain, in which reference TRBV11-2 and TRBJ2-3 provide the parts outside the CDR3, is EAGVAQSPRYKIIEKRQSVAFWCNPISGHATLYWYQQILGQGPKLLIQFQNNGVVDDSQLPKDRFSAERLKGVDSTLKIQPAKLEDSAVYLCASSSGPDTQYFGPGTRLTVL.

The chain has TRBV14 and TRBJ2-1; D remains ambiguous. The V gene lost 5 bases and the J gene lost 6 bases, with 11 bases spanning the gap. CDR3 size: 13 residues. Per the germline V gene, CDR1 is SGHDN and CDR2 is FVKESK. This CDR3 reads CASSSLNPNEQFF. The CDR3 coding sequence is TGTGCCAGCAGCTCACTAAACCCCAATGAGCAGTTCTTC.